One and the same sample provided the 31 T cell receptor beta chains below, sequenced in a study of neurological immune-mediated disorders. TCRdb redid the calling of the 5' RACE reads with MiXCR, one entry per CDR3 protein. There are around 80,000 distinct CDR3 sequences in the sample; around 10% occur only once, and about 2% lies in the top ten. The sequencing sample was made of PBMCs. The receptors shown here come from a man in his forties or fifties in good health.

This clonotype came up many times. The chain has TRBV12-3 or TRBV12-4 and TRBJ1-2; 12 bases fit TRBD1. The V segment lost 7 bases and the J segment 8 bases; nucleotides outside the gene matches: 8. The CDR3 covers 14 residues. CDR3 in amino acids: CASTPGQGARGYTF. In DNA, the CDR3 is TGTGCCAGCACCCCGGGACAGGGGGCGCGGGGCTACACCTTC.

In this sample, this clonotype turned up many times. This sequence joins TRBV6-5 and TRBJ2-6; D not certain. CDR3 length equals 17 residues. V was pared by 1 base and J by 0 bases, with 10 bases between. Germline CDR1 reads MNHEY; CDR2 reads SVGAGI. The CDR3 is CASSYFPSDSGANVLTF. The CDR3 nucleotides read TGTGCCAGCAGTTACTTTCCGTCCGACTCTGGGGCCAACGTCCTGACTTTC.

This clonotype was recorded at least ten times. The chain recombines TRBV5-1 with TRBJ1-2; no clear D. Germline-derived CDR1 and CDR2 are SGHRS and YFSETQ. Trimming removed 2 bases at V and 5 bases at J, with 10 bases between. CDR3 length: 13 amino acids. The CDR3 DNA reads TGCGCCAGCAGCTTATCGGACGCATATGGCTACACCTTC. Translating it yields CASSLSDAYGYTF.

This clonotype was picked up many times. The V call is TRBV27, the J call TRBJ1-1, with D tentatively TRBD1 (5 bases). The CDR3 extends over 14 amino acids. The germline V gene encodes CDR1 MNHEY and CDR2 SMNVEV (reference sequence). Trimming removed 6 bases at V and 4 bases at J, with 15 bases between. DNA for the CDR3: TGTGCCAGCAGACTACTGGGGGGATTCACTGAAGCTTTCTTT. The encoded protein is CASRLLGGFTEAFF.

This clonotype was observed many times. This chain joins TRBV12-3 or TRBV12-4 and TRBJ2-3; D is unresolved. V gave up 7 bases and J gave up 6 bases, with 8 bases separating them. The CDR3 spans 11 residues. The CDR3 protein is CASTLGDTQYF. In DNA, the CDR3 is TGTGCCAGCACCTTGGGGGATACGCAGTATTTT.

The V gene is TRBV19, the J gene TRBJ1-5; weak D call: TRBD1 (6 bases). The CDR3 is made up of 16 amino acids. The V end lost 8 bases, the J end lost 9 bases, and 26 bases lay between the germline ends. Germline CDR1 LNHDA, CDR2 SQIVND (reference sequence). CDR3 sequence reads: CASYRTSDRQGRPQHF. The DNA of the CDR3 is TGTGCCAGTTACCGTACAAGTGACAGGCAGGGGAGGCCCCAGCATTTT.

This clonotype has ten or more counts. The DNA for the CDR3 is TGTGCCTGGAGTGAGACAATGGAAGCTTTCTTT. As protein: CAWSETMEAFF. This chain connects TRBV30 to TRBJ1-1; D remains ambiguous. Germline assignment: CDR1 GTSNPN and CDR2 SVGIG (reference sequence). Trimming cost V 1 base and J 8 bases, with 8 bases left between them. This CDR3 is 11 amino acids long.

This clonotype was counted at least ten times. The chain recombines TRBV7-3 with TRBJ2-3; a weak D match, TRBD2 (6 bases). Germline V gene data show CDR1 as SGHTA and CDR2 as FQGTGA. Trimming cost V 5 bases and J 1 base, with 13 bases left between them. The CDR3 totals 15 residues. In DNA form, the CDR3 reads TGTGCCAGCAGCCGCTCAGGCGGGGGCACAGATACGCAGTATTTT. This gives the protein CASSRSGGGTDTQYF. The variable domain in full, with the rest retrieved from reference TRBV7-3 and TRBJ2-3, is GAGVSQTPSNKVTEKGKYVELRCDPISGHTALYWYRQSLGQGPEFLIYFQGTGAADDSGLPNDRFFAVRPEGSVSTLKIQRTERGDSAVYLCASSRSGGGTDTQYFGPGTRLTVL.

This clonotype was observed at least ten times. In nucleotides, the CDR3 is TGTGCCAGCTCCCCGGGACTAGCGGTCGAGGGAGCCTACAATGAGCAGTTCTTC. Protein: CASSPGLAVEGAYNEQFF. The genes are TRBV18 and TRBJ2-1, with 11 bases identical to TRBD2. The CDR3 spans 18 residues. Trimming cost V 6 bases and J 2 bases; bases outside gene matches: 12. Germline CDR1 and CDR2: KGHSH and LQKENI.

This clonotype was detected ten times or more. The CDR3 reads CASSFYPSNEQFF. CDR3 DNA: TGTGCCAGCAGCTTTTACCCATCCAATGAGCAGTTCTTC. The V call is TRBV7-6, the J call TRBJ2-1; no firm D call. Germline V gives CDR1 SGHVS, CDR2 FNYEAQ. V was pared by 3 bases and J by 6 bases, with 9 bases between. The CDR3 has 13 residues.

This clonotype was seen at least ten times. The V call is TRBV6-5, the J call TRBJ2-2; maybe TRBD2 (6 bases). The CDR3 consists of 16 residues. The V end lost 5 bases, the J end lost 1 base, and 14 bases lay between the germline ends. The V gene's germline CDR1 is MNHEY and CDR2 SVGAGI. The CDR3 region has the DNA TGTGCCAGCAGTCCCCGGGACTCAAAGAACACCGGGGAGCTGTTTTTT. Residues: CASSPRDSKNTGELFF.

The V gene is TRBV20-1, the J gene TRBJ2-3; TRBD2 matches at 8 bases. V was clipped by 6 bases and J by 3 bases; unmatched bases: 11. The length of the CDR3 is 15 residues. CDR1 is DFQATT, CDR2 SNEGSKA, per germline (reference sequence). CDR3 DNA sequence: TGCAGTGCCCCAATAGCGGGAAGGAGGACAGATACGCAGTATTTT. It codes for CSAPIAGRRTDTQYF.

This clonotype was observed many times. The V gene is TRBV6-5, the J gene TRBJ2-7; D possibly corresponds to TRBD2 (5 bases). V shed 6 bases and J shed 3 bases, with 12 bases lying between them. Per the germline V gene, CDR1 is MNHEY and CDR2 is SVGAGI. CDR3 length equals 13 residues. Written as DNA, the CDR3 is TGTGCCAGCAGGGAGGACGGATACTACGAGCAGTACTTC. Amino acids: CASREDGYYEQYF.

With regard to this clonotype: The missing conserved phenylalanine or tryptophan at the end of this CDR3 makes a read error likely. This chain links TRBV7-3 with TRBJ2-5; 11 bases line up with TRBD2. After removal of 8 bases from V and 2 bases from J, the junction contained 4 bases not matched to a gene. Germline-derived CDR1 and CDR2 are SGHTA and FQGTGA. The CDR3 spans 14 residues. Here the CDR3 reads CASGLAGGQETQYL. The CDR3 region has the DNA TGTGCCAGCGGACTAGCGGGTGGGCAAGAGACCCAGTACTTA.

This clonotype was observed many times. The rearrangement uses TRBV9 and TRBJ2-4; tentatively, D is TRBD2 (5 bases). The CDR3 covers 16 residues. The germline V and J ends were trimmed by 0 bases and 10 bases, with 20 bases remaining between them. Germline V gene data show CDR1 as SGDLS and CDR2 as YYNGEE. DNA of the CDR3: TGTGCCAGCAGCGTAGACCCCTCGGGGAACAGAGGAATTCAGTACTTC. It yields the protein CASSVDPSGNRGIQYF.

The V gene is TRBV20-1, the J gene TRBJ1-1, with no clear D. V lost 6 bases and J lost 1, with 12 bases in between. The CDR3 is 13 residues long. Germline V gives CDR1 DFQATT, CDR2 SNEGSKA (reference sequence). CDR3 protein: CSAVDNANTEAFF. The CDR3 DNA reads TGCAGTGCCGTAGACAATGCGAACACTGAAGCTTTCTTT.

This chain joins TRBV18 and TRBJ1-2; 9 nucleotides line up with TRBD1. The CDR3 extends over 16 amino acids. With 1 base clipped from V and 1 base from J, the junction kept 4 bases outside the gene matches. In germline, CDR1 is KGHSH, CDR2 LQKENI. The CDR3 sequence is CASSPRATGGNYGYTF. CDR3 bases: TGTGCCAGCTCACCACGGGCGACAGGGGGTAACTATGGCTACACCTTC.

This clonotype was seen repeatedly, ten times or more. This chain connects TRBV6-5 to TRBJ2-1, with unresolved D. Germline CDR1 and CDR2: MNHEY and SVGAGI. The V and J ends lost 3 bases and 4 bases respectively, with 13 bases between them. The CDR3 runs 15 residues. CDR3 DNA sequence: TGTGCCAGCAGTTATCAAGGGCTCGCTTACAATGAGCAGTTCTTC. This codes for CASSYQGLAYNEQFF.

This clonotype has at least ten counts. The V call is TRBV4-2, the J call TRBJ2-7; D possibly uses TRBD1 or TRBD2 (5 bases each). Per germline, CDR1 LGHNA and CDR2 YNFKEQ. The CDR3 is 15 residues long. Trimming removed 0 bases from V and 3 bases from J, with 12 bases in between. CDR3 loop: CASSQDMRGDYEQYF. CDR3 nucleotides: TGTGCCAGCAGCCAAGATATGAGAGGGGACTACGAGCAGTACTTC.

This clonotype showed up many times. This chain uses TRBV5-1 with TRBJ2-7; 12 bases are a match to TRBD1. Per the germline V gene, CDR1 is SGHRS and CDR2 is YFSETQ. This CDR3 contains 15 residues. J lost 5 bases, V lost 2 bases, and 5 bases had no gene match. CDR3 bases: TGCGCCAGCAGCTTAACCGGGACAGGGGGCAACGAGCAGTACTTC. Its translation: CASSLTGTGGNEQYF.

This clonotype has a count of ten or more. CDR3 coding DNA: TGTGCCAGCAGTTTAGCCCTGGGAAACATTCAGTACTTC. It translates to CASSLALGNIQYF. V is TRBV12-3 or TRBV12-4 and J is TRBJ2-4, with unresolved D. Trimming removed 0 bases at V and 6 bases at J, with 6 bases between. The CDR3 contains 13 residues.

This clonotype was counted ten times or more. The chain links TRBV6-6 to TRBJ1-5, with 7 bases identical to TRBD1. The V segment lost 5 bases and the J segment 5 bases; nucleotides outside the gene matches: 12. In germline, CDR1 is MNHNY, CDR2 SVGAGI (reference sequence). The CDR3 is 16 residues long. The DNA for the CDR3 is TGTGCCAGCAGTCCCTGGTCAGGGGGTCTCCATCAGCCCCAGCATTTT. It translates to CASSPWSGGLHQPQHF.

For this clonotype: Possible read error: a much larger clone is one base away. The rearrangement uses TRBV29-1 and TRBJ2-7, with 9 bases lining up with TRBD1. The V and J ends lost 7 bases and 3 bases, in that order; junction bases with no gene match: 13. Per germline, CDR1 SQVTM and CDR2 ANQGSEA. CDR3 length: 15 amino acids. The chain's CDR3 is CSAVKPGQGDYEQYF. CDR3 bases: TGCAGCGCTGTCAAACCGGGACAGGGAGACTACGAGCAGTACTTC.

This clonotype was observed at least ten times. V usage is TRBV6-2 or TRBV6-3 and J usage is TRBJ2-2; D is perhaps TRBD1 (6 bases). Trimming pared 5 bases from V and 5 bases from J, leaving 15 bases between. CDR3 length: 15 residues. The germline gives CDR1 MNHEY, CDR2 SVGEGT. The CDR3 DNA is TGTGCCAGCAGTCAGCAACTGAGGGGGACCGGGGAGCTGTTTTTT. Protein product: CASSQQLRGTGELFF.

This clonotype was counted a few times. The chain carries TRBV7-9 and TRBJ2-1; 8 nucleotides align to TRBD2. CDR3 length: 16 residues. The junction had 3 bases not matched to a gene; V was cut back by 2 bases and J by 0 bases. The V gene's germline CDR1 is SEHNR and CDR2 FQNEAQ (reference sequence). CDR3 residues: CASSLQREYSYNEQFF. The CDR3 DNA reads as TGTGCCAGCAGCTTACAGCGGGAGTACTCCTACAATGAGCAGTTCTTC. Combining the CDR3 with reference TRBV7-9 and TRBJ2-1 gives the whole variable domain DTGVSQNPRHKITKRGQNVTFRCDPISEHNRLYWYRQTLGQGPEFLTYFQNEAQLEKSRLLSDRFSAERPKGSFSTLEIQRTEQGDSAMYLCASSLQREYSYNEQFFGPGTRLTVL.

This clonotype was recorded many times. This sequence joins TRBV9 and TRBJ1-2; no reliable D call. From germline, CDR1 is SGDLS and CDR2 YYNGEE. There are 14 residues in the CDR3. V was pared by 0 bases and J by 7 bases, with 13 bases between. Here the CDR3 DNA reads TGTGCCAGCAGCGTAGATGAAAGGGTAGCTGGCTACACCTTC. Translating gives CASSVDERVAGYTF.

This clonotype appeared many times. The chain couples TRBV6-5 to TRBJ1-1, with D perhaps TRBD1 (5 bases). The CDR3 consists of 12 residues. Germline V gene data show CDR1 as MNHEY and CDR2 as SVGAGI. The V end lost 2 bases, the J end lost 9 bases, and 10 bases lay between the germline ends. The DNA for the CDR3 is TGTGCCAGCAGTTACGAGGGGCGGAAAGCTTTCTTT. Translation gives CASSYEGRKAFF.

The gene calls are TRBV7-3 and TRBJ2-2; D could derive from TRBD1 or TRBD2 (5 bases each). Germline values: CDR1 SGHTA, CDR2 FQGTGA. V was shortened by 5 bases and J by 13 bases, with 11 bases between the two germline ends. The CDR3 is 11 residues long. CDR3: CASSPGGSLFF. In DNA form, the CDR3 reads TGTGCCAGCAGCCCTGGGGGATCGCTGTTTTTT.

This clonotype showed up many times. The V call is TRBV11-2, the J call TRBJ2-7; D remains ambiguous. Germline loops: CDR1 SGHAT, CDR2 FQNNGV. The CDR3 runs to 15 residues. V was trimmed by 0 bases and J by 4 bases, leaving 13 bases between them. The CDR3 is CASSLEDMPLYEQYF. CDR3 bases: TGTGCCAGCAGCTTAGAAGACATGCCCCTATACGAGCAGTACTTC.

There are many counts of this clonotype. CDR3 region: CASSLASPEYEQYF. The DNA for the CDR3 is TGCGCCAGCAGCTTGGCTTCACCGGAGTACGAGCAGTACTTC. The rearrangement uses TRBV5-1 and TRBJ2-7; D uncertain. This CDR3 comprises 14 residues. Germline V gene data show CDR1 as SGHRS and CDR2 as YFSETQ. V lost 0 bases and J 4 bases, leaving 11 bases between the germline ends.

In its sample, this clonotype was seen many times. The chain combines TRBV20-1 with TRBJ2-2; weak D call: TRBD1 (5 bases). Germline CDR1 reads DFQATT; CDR2 reads SNEGSKA (reference sequence). This CDR3 comprises 14 residues. Trimming pared 4 bases from V and 1 base from J, leaving 10 bases between. The CDR3 DNA reads TGCAGTGCTATGACAGACCTGAACACCGGGGAGCTGTTTTTT. It is translated as CSAMTDLNTGELFF.